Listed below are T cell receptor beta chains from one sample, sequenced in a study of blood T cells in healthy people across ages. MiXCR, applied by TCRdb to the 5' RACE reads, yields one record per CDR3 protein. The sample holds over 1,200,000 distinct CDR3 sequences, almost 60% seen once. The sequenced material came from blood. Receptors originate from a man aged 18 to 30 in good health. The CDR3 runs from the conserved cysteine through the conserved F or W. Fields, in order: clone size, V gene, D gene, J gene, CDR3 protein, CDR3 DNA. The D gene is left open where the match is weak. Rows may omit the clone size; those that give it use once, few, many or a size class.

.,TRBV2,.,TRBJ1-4,CASSKGSLEEKLFF,TGTGCCAGCAGTAAGGGGAGTTTGGAAGAAAAACTGTTTTTT
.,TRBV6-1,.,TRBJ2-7,CASSEALATYEQYF,TGTGCCAGCAGTGAAGCGCTGGCGACCTACGAGCAGTACTTC
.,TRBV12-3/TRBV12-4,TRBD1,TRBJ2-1,CASSQGQGGFF,TGTGCCAGCAGTCAAGGACAGGGCGGCTTCTTC
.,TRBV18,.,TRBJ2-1,CASSPPRSGTYNEQFF,TGTGCCAGCTCACCACCGCGTAGCGGCACCTACAATGAGCAGTTCTTC
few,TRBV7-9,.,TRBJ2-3,CASSDLQVSTDTQYF,TGTGCCAGCAGCGACCTTCAGGTTTCCACAGATACGCAGTATTTT
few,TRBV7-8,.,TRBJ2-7,CASSAVGSSYEQYF,TGTGCCAGCAGCGCGGTGGGGTCTTCCTACGAGCAGTACTTC
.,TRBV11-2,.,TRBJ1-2,CASSTDYGYTF,TGTGCCAGCAGCACCGACTATGGCTACACCTTC
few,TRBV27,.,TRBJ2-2,CASSFSGPNTGELFF,TGTGCCAGCAGTTTTTCGGGACCGAACACCGGGGAGCTGTTTTTT
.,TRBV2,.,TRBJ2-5,CASSTRTGRQETQYF,TGTGCCAGCAGTACGAGGACGGGAAGACAAGAGACCCAGTACTTC
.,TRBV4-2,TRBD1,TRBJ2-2,CASSPQTGTGHMQTITGELFF,TGTGCCAGCAGCCCTCAAACCGGGACAGGGCATATGCAAACTATCACCGGGGAGCTGTTTTTT
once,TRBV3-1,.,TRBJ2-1,CASSRDLTYNEQFF,TGTGCCAGCAGCAGGGATTTAACTTACAATGAGCAGTTCTTC
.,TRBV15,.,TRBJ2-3,CATSSTGRRSDTQYF,TGTGCCACCAGCAGTACAGGGAGGAGGTCAGATACGCAGTATTTT
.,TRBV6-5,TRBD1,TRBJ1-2,CASSYEGASYTF,TGTGCCAGCAGTTATGAGGGGGCTAGCTACACCTTC
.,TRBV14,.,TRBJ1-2,CASSFDSFYGYTF,TGTGCCAGCAGTTTCGACAGCTTCTATGGCTACACCTTC
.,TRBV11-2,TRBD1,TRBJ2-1,CASSPGQGAPNEQFF,TGTGCCAGCAGCCCGGGACAGGGGGCGCCCAATGAGCAGTTCTTC
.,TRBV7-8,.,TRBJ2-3,CASSSNRPSATFTDTQYF,TGTGCCAGCAGCTCCAACCGGCCTAGCGCAACATTCACAGATACGCAGTATTTT
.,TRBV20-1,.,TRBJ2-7,CSARDSREQYF,TGCAGTGCTAGAGATAGCCGAGAGCAGTACTTC
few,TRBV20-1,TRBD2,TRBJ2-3,CSAAGTSTTDTQYF,TGCAGTGCTGCCGGGACTAGCACAACAGATACGCAGTATTTT
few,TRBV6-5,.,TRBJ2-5,CASSRGAKETQYF,TGTGCCAGCAGTCGCGGAGCCAAAGAGACCCAGTACTTC